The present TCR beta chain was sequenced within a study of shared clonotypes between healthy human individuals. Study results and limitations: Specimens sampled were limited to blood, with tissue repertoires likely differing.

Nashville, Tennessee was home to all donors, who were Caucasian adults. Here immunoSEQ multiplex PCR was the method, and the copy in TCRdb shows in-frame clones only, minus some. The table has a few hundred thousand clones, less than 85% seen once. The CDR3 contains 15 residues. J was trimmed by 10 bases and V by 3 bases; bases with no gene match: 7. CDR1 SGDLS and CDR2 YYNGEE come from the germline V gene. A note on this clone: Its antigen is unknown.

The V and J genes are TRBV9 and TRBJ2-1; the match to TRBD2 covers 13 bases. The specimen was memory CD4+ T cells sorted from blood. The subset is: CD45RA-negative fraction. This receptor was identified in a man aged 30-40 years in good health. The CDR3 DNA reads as TGTGCCAGCAGCGCCGGGACTAGCGGGATCGAGGAGCAGTTCTTC. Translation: CASSAGTSGIEEQFF.